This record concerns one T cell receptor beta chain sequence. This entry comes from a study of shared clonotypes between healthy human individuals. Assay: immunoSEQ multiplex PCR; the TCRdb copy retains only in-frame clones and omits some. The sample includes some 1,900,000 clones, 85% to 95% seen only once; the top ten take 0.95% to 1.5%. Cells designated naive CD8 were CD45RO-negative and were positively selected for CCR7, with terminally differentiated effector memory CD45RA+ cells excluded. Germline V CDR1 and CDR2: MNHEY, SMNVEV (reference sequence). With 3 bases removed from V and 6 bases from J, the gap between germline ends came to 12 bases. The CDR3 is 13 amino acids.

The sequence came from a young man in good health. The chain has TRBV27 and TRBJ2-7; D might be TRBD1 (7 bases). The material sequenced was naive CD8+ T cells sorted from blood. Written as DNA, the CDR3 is TGTGCCAGCAGTTTTGCCCAGGGGGGCGAGCAGTACTTC. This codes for CASSFAQGGEQYF.